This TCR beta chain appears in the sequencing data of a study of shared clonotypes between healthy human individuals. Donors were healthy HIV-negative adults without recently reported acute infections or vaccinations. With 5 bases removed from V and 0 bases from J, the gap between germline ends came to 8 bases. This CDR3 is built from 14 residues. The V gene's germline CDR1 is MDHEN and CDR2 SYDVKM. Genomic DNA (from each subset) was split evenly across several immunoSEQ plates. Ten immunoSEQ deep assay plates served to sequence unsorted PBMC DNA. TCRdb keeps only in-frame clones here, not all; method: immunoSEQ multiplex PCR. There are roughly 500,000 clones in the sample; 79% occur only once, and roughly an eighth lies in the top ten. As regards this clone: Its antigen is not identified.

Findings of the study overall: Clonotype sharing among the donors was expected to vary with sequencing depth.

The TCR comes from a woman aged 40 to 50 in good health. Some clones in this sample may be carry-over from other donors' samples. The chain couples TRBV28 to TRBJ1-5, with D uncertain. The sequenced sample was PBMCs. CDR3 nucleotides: TGTGCCAGCAGTACGTTTAGTAGCAATCAGCCCCAGCATTTT. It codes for CASSTFSSNQPQHF.